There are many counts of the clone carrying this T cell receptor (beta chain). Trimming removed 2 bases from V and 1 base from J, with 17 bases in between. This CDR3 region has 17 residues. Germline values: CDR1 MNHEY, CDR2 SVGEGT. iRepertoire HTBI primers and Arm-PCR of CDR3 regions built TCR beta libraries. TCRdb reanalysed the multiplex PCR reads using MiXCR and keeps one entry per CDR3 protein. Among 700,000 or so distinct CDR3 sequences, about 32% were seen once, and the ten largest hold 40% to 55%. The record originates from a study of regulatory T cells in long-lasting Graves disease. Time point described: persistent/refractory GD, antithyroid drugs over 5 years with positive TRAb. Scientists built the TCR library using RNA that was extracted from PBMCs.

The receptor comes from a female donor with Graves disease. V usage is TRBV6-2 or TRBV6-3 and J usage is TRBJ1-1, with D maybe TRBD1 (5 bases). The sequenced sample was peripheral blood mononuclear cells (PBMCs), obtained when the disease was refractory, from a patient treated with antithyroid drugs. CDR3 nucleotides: TGTGCCAGCAGTTACATCAGGGCCGGTGGGGGGAACACTGAAGCTTTCTTT. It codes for CASSYIRAGGGNTEAFF.